This T cell receptor beta chain was sequenced in a study of cytomegalovirus exposure and HLA in healthy donors. Primers: 60 Vbeta forward and 13 Jbeta reverse. The table came from immunoSEQ multiplex PCR; TCRdb's copy has only in-frame clones and leaves some out. The data contain fewer than 150,000 clones, 65% to 85% of them singletons. The germline V gene has CDR1 MNHNY and CDR2 SVGAGI (reference sequence). Trimming cost V 6 bases and J 2 bases, with 11 bases left between them. The CDR3 is 14 residues long. The J gene is TRBJ2-1, the V gene TRBV6-6, with D possibly matching TRBD2 (5 bases). The clonotype comes from a male donor in good health and CMV-seronegative. Sequencing used PBMCs. DNA for the CDR3: TGTGCCAGCAGAAACGGGATCCCCTACAATGAGCAGTTCTTC. It is translated as CASRNGIPYNEQFF.